This TCR beta chain was sequenced for a study of shared clonotypes between healthy human individuals. Study background: Two women and a few men aged 18 to 49 served as donors.

The germline V gene has CDR1 LNHDA and CDR2 SQIVND (reference sequence). V was clipped by 5 bases and J by 0 bases; unmatched bases: 5. There are 17 residues in the CDR3. TCRdb keeps only in-frame clones here, not all; method: immunoSEQ multiplex PCR. Altogether a few hundred thousand clones are present, around 97% being singletons, with the ten largest covering around 0.057%. The receptor was derived from a woman in her 30s in good health. The chain recombines TRBV19 with TRBJ1-6; TRBD1 matches 9 bases. Sequenced sample: naive CD4+ T cells sorted from blood. Stated subset: CD45RA+ positively selected. CDR3 residues: CASSPQTGGSYNSPLHF. For the CDR3, the DNA is TGTGCCAGTAGTCCCCAGACAGGGGGCTCCTATAATTCACCCCTCCACTTT.